This entry is about one T cell receptor (beta chain). The antigen is not known. This record comes from a study of post-analysis software for immune sequencing data. Unique molecular identifiers tagged the TCR beta cDNA libraries. Some 450,000 cDNA molecules were recovered from an input of about 1 to 10 million T cells. TCRdb re-called the PCR reads through MiXCR, storing one row per CDR3 protein. The data hold about half a million distinct CDR3 sequences, with approximately 34% observed a single time. Germline V gene lookup returns CDR1 SGHAT and CDR2 FQNNGV. Trimming took 1 base from V and 8 from J, leaving 11 bases between them. The CDR3 spans 14 residues. General observations from the study: About five TRBV segments appeared more often in patients than in controls, and TRBV5-6, TRBV5-1 and TRBV20-1 were among these. Controls showed significantly higher normalized Chao1 diversity than did multiple sclerosis patients.

The V gene is TRBV11-2, the J gene TRBJ1-4, with D tentatively TRBD1 (5 bases). The sequence came from a girl aged 2-17 years with multiple sclerosis. The sequenced material came from blood. For the CDR3, the DNA is TGTGCCAGCAGCTTAGCGGGGGAGTTCGAAAAACTGTTTTTT. Encoded protein: CASSLAGEFEKLFF. The complete variable domain, with remaining parts taken from reference TRBV11-2 and TRBJ1-4, reads EAGVAQSPRYKIIEKRQSVAFWCNPISGHATLYWYQQILGQGPKLLIQFQNNGVVDDSQLPKDRFSAERLKGVDSTLKIQPAKLEDSAVYLCASSLAGEFEKLFFGSGTQLSVL.